The rows below give T cell receptor beta chains drawn from one sample of a study of blood T cell repertoires in COVID-19. Clones were sequenced by immunoSEQ multiplex PCR, and TCRdb holds only the in-frame ones, with some missing. The sample lists 150,000 to 200,000 clones; roughly 88% were seen once. Specimen: PBMCs or T cells enriched from blood (not recorded which). Every receptor here comes from a woman between 25 and 40 years old who had recovered from COVID-19. Each CDR3 is given with its conserved first and last residue. D genes are given only for firm matches. Clone size is stated in some rows and not others, as once, few, many or a class when expanded.

clone size	D gene	V gene	J gene	CDR3 protein	CDR3 DNA
.	.	TRBV5-1	TRBJ1-1	CASSSGGPAGTEAFF	TGCGCCAGCAGCTCCGGTGGCCCGGCGGGAACTGAAGCTTTCTTT
.	TRBD1	TRBV19	TRBJ2-1	CASQGQEYNEQFF	TGTGCCAGCCAGGGACAGGAGTACAATGAGCAGTTCTTC
once	TRBD1	TRBV5-6	TRBJ1-4	CASSYLGTVEKLFF	TGTGCCAGCAGCTACCTCGGGACAGTCGAGAAACTGTTTTTT
.	TRBD1	TRBV7-9	TRBJ1-1	CASSVGQVRYEAFF	TGTGCCAGCAGCGTTGGACAGGTAAGGTATGAAGCTTTCTTT
.	TRBD2	TRBV7-9	TRBJ2-7	CASSFSTSGNEQYF	TGTGCCAGCAGCTTCTCGACTAGCGGGAACGAGCAGTACTTC
.	.	TRBV29-1	TRBJ2-5	CSVDSGYETQYF	TGCAGCGTTGATTCCGGGTATGAGACCCAGTACTTC
.	.	TRBV14	TRBJ2-7	CASSRTRLDEQYF	TGTGCCAGCAGCCGCACTAGGTTGGACGAGCAGTACTTC
.	TRBD1	TRBV4-1	TRBJ2-5	CASSQPTGGMETQYF	TGCGCCAGCAGCCAGCCGACAGGGGGGATGGAGACCCAGTACTTC
.	.	TRBV5-1	TRBJ1-1	CASSFDGGAYTEAFF	TGCGCCAGCAGTTTCGACGGGGGGGCGTACACTGAAGCTTTCTTT
.	TRBD2	TRBV18	TRBJ2-7	CASSPIASGNGEQYF	TGTGCCAGCTCACCAATCGCTAGCGGGAATGGCGAGCAGTACTTC
.	.	TRBV2	TRBJ1-1	CASSQTEAGTEAFF	TGTGCCAGCAGCCAAACGGAGGCTGGCACTGAAGCTTTCTTT
.	.	TRBV6-4	TRBJ2-3	CASSDEGKGTDTQYF	TGTGCCAGCAGTGATGAGGGAAAAGGCACAGATACGCAGTATTTT
.	.	TRBV28	TRBJ2-7	CASSWGREQYF	TGTGCCAGCAGTTGGGGGAGGGAGCAGTACTTC
few	.	TRBV11-2	TRBJ2-7	CASSPRGINYEQYF	TGTGCCAGCAGCCCGAGGGGGATAAATTACGAGCAGTACTTC
.	TRBD1	TRBV25-1	TRBJ2-7	CASSDAYEGTGSYEQYF	TGTGCCAGCAGTGACGCATATGAGGGGACAGGATCCTACGAGCAGTACTTC
.	TRBD2	TRBV6-5	TRBJ2-2	CASSSYLAGGTGELFF	TGTGCCAGCAGTTCCTATCTAGCGGGAGGCACCGGGGAGCTGTTTTTT
.	.	TRBV28	TRBJ1-2	CAAESGASDDWGYTF	TGTGCCGCAGAGTCCGGAGCGTCCGACGACTGGGGCTACACCTTC
.	.	TRBV21-1	TRBJ2-7	CASSISRGTSGPETLEQYF	TGTGCCAGCAGCATCTCTCGGGGGACTAGCGGTCCTGAGACTCTCGAGCAGTACTTC
.	.	TRBV11-3	TRBJ1-6	CASNLTVRSPLHF	TGTGCCAGCAACTTGACAGTTAGGTCACCCCTCCACTTT
.	TRBD2	TRBV10-3	TRBJ2-2	CAISRRTSGRDTGELFF	TGTGCCATCAGCCGTCGGACTAGCGGGAGAGACACCGGGGAGCTGTTTTTT
.	TRBD1	TRBV7-9	TRBJ1-2	CASSLDMGTVYGYTF	TGTGCCAGCAGCTTAGACATGGGGACAGTCTATGGCTACACCTTC
.	.	TRBV6-5	TRBJ2-7	CASSSAGTYEQYF	TGTGCCAGCAGTTCGGCCGGGACATACGAGCAGTACTTC
.	TRBD1	TRBV6-5	TRBJ2-2	CASSSDRGRTGELFF	TGTGCCAGCAGTTCCGACAGGGGGCGAACCGGGGAGCTGTTTTTT
.	.	TRBV27	TRBJ2-1	CASSPLGTQYNEQFF	TGTGCCAGCAGCCCCCTCGGGACTCAATACAATGAGCAGTTCTTC
.	TRBD2	TRBV29-1	TRBJ2-3	CSVELAGGGPDTQYF	TGCAGCGTTGAATTGGCGGGAGGGGGGCCAGATACGCAGTATTTT
.	.	TRBV2	TRBJ2-7	CASSERRTEYEQYF	TGTGCCAGCAGTGAACGACGTACAGAGTACGAGCAGTACTTC
.	.	TRBV6-4	TRBJ1-3	CASSDSETGSSGNTIYF	TGTGCCAGCAGTGACTCTGAAACAGGGAGTTCTGGAAACACCATATATTTT
.	TRBD2	TRBV18	TRBJ2-3	CASSLRTSGDTQYF	TGTGCCAGCTCACTAAGGACTAGCGGGGATACGCAGTATTTT
few	TRBD1	TRBV28	TRBJ2-7	CASTGNYEQYF	TGTGCGTCGACAGGGAACTACGAGCAGTACTTC
once	.	TRBV28	TRBJ2-7	CASSSPSVIPYEQYF	TGTGCCAGCAGTTCCCCTAGCGTAATTCCCTACGAGCAGTACTTC
.	TRBD1	TRBV7-9	TRBJ1-2	CASRPSGTGGGGYTF	TGTGCCAGCAGACCATCAGGGACAGGGGGCGGCGGCTACACCTTC
.	TRBD1	TRBV28	TRBJ1-6	CASITTGAGSPLHF	TGTGCCAGCATTACAACAGGGGCGGGTTCACCCCTCCACTTT
.	TRBD2	TRBV7-9	TRBJ2-1	CASSPAASGSDEQFF	TGTGCCAGCAGCCCCGCCGCTAGCGGGAGCGATGAGCAGTTCTTC
.	TRBD2	TRBV7-3	TRBJ2-1	CASSLGPRGGGEQFF	TGTGCCAGCAGCTTAGGCCCTCGGGGGGGAGGTGAGCAGTTCTTC
.	.	TRBV7-8	TRBJ2-3	CASSPTWTVTDTQYF	TGTGCCAGCAGCCCGACCTGGACAGTAACAGATACGCAGTATTTT
.	.	TRBV27	TRBJ2-6	CASSLSGAGANVLTF	TGTGCCAGCAGCCTCAGTGGGGCCGGGGCCAACGTCCTGACTTTC
.	TRBD1	TRBV11-2	TRBJ2-6	CASSRGQTISGANVLTF	TGTGCCAGCAGCCGGGGACAGACAATCTCTGGGGCCAACGTCCTGACTTTC
.	.	TRBV5-1	TRBJ2-5	CANTTAGTQYF	TGCGCCAACACAACCGCAGGGACCCAGTACTTC
.	.	TRBV25-1	TRBJ2-5	CASSDDSSETQYF	TGTGCCAGCAGTGACGACTCTTCAGAGACCCAGTACTTC
few	TRBD2	TRBV7-6	TRBJ2-1	CASSLFGRADNEQFF	TGTGCCAGCAGCTTATTCGGGAGGGCCGACAATGAGCAGTTCTTC